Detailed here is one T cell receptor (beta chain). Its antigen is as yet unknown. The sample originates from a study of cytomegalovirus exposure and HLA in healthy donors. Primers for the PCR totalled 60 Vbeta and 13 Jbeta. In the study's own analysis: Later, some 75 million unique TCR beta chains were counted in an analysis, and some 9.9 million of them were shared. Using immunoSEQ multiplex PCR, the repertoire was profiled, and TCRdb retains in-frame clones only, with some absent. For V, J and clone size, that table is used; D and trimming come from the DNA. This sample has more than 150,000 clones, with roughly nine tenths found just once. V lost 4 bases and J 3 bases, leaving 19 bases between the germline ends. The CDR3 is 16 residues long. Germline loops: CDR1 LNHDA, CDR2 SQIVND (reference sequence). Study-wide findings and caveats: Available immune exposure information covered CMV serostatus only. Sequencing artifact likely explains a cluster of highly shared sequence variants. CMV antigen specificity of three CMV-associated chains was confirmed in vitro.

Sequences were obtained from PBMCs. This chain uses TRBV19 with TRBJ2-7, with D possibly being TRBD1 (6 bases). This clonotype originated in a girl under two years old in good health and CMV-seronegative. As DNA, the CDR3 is TGTGCCAGTAGTAACCTAGGACAGAATGTTCTCTACGAGCAGTACTTC. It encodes CASSNLGQNVLYEQYF.